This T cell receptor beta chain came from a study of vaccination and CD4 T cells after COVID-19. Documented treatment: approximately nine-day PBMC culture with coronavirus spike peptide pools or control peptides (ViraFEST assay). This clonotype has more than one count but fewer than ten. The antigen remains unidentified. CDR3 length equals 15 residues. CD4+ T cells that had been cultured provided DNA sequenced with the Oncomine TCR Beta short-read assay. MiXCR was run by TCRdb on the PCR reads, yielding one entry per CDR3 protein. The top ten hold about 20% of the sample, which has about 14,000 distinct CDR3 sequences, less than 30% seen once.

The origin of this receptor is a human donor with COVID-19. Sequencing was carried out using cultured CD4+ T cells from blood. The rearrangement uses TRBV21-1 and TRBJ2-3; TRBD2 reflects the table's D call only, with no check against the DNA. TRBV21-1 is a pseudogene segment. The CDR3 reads CASSNLAGSTDTQYF. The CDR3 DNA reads TGTGCCAGCAGCAACCTAGCGGGGAGCACAGATACGCAGTATTTT.